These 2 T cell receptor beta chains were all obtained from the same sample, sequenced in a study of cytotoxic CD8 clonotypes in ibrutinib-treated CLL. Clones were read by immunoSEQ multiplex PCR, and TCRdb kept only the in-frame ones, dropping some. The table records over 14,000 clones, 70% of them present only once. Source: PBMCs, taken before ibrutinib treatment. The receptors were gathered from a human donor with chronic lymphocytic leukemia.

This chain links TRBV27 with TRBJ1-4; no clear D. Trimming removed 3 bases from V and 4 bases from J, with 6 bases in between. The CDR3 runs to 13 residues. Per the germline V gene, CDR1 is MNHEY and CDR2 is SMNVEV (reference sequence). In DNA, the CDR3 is TGTGCCAGCAGTTTCGTTGATAATGAAAAACTGTTTTTT. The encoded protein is CASSFVDNEKLFF.

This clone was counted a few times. The CDR3 DNA reads as TGCGCCAGCAGCTTGGCAGGGGGCCAAGAGACCCAGTACTTC. It translates to CASSLAGGQETQYF. This chain joins TRBV5-1 and TRBJ2-5, with 7 bases identical to TRBD1. The ends lost 0 bases at V and 1 base at J; junction bases unmatched: 0. The length of the CDR3 is 14 residues. From germline, CDR1 is SGHRS and CDR2 YFSETQ.